This TCR beta chain was retrieved from a study of cytomegalovirus exposure and HLA in healthy donors. The V gene lost 4 bases and the J gene lost 3 bases, with 9 bases spanning the gap. This CDR3 has 13 residues. Germline V gene data show CDR1 as MNHNS and CDR2 as SASEGT. Vbeta (60) and Jbeta (13) primers were used in the PCR. Libraries were prepared by immunoSEQ multiplex PCR; TCRdb keeps only in-frame clonotypes and omits some of them. The data contain about 180,000 clones, around 80% of them seen just once; the ten biggest clones take up about 13%. Study observations and caveats: Presence/absence analyses supposed approximately even sequencing depth among donors.

Of note for this clone: Its antigen is currently unknown.

Sequencing was carried out using PBMCs. The chain couples TRBV6-1 to TRBJ1-1; D not resolved. This receptor was obtained from a woman aged 45-60 years in good health and CMV-seropositive. CDR3 sequence: CASSVGVYTEAFF. The CDR3 region has the DNA TGTGCCAGCAGTGTAGGAGTTTACACTGAAGCTTTCTTT.